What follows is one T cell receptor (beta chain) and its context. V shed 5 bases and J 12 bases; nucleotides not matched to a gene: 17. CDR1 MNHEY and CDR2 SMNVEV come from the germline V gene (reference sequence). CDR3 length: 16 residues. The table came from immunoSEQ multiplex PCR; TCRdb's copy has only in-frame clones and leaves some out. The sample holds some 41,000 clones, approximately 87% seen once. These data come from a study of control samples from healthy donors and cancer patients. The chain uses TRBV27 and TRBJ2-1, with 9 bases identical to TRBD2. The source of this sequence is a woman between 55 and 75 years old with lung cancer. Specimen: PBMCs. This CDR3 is CASSPTGAGGPTGQFF. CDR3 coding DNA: TGTGCCAGCAGTCCCACCGGCGCGGGAGGGCCCACGGGGCAGTTCTTC.